The 10 T cell receptor beta chains reported below all come from one sample, sequenced in a study of shared clonotypes between healthy human individuals. Method: immunoSEQ multiplex PCR; TCRdb's copy keeps in-frame clones and lacks some. The sample has about 820,000 clones; 85% to 95% are singletons. CD45RO-negative, CCR7-selected cells formed the naive CD8 fraction, which excluded terminally differentiated effector memory CD45RA+ cells. Sequencing was performed on naive CD8+ T cells sorted from blood. The receptors were gathered from a young man in good health.

The chain uses TRBV15 and TRBJ1-2; D uncertain. The V gene's germline CDR1 is LNHNV and CDR2 YYDKDF (reference sequence). The V gene lost 0 bases and the J gene lost 8 bases, with 7 bases spanning the gap. This CDR3 comprises 12 residues. The CDR3 reads CATSRDGEGYTF. CDR3 bases: TGTGCCACCAGCAGAGACGGTGAAGGCTACACCTTC.

This clone came up a few times. The chain carries TRBV25-1 and TRBJ2-2; D uncertain. The ends were cut back, 8 bases at V and 5 bases at J, with 9 bases in the middle. Germline values: CDR1 MGHDK, CDR2 SYGVNS. CDR3 size: 12 residues. In DNA form, the CDR3 reads TGTGCCAGCGGGCTGGCGACCGGGGAGCTGTTTTTT. Translating it yields CASGLATGELFF.

The CDR3 DNA is TGTGCCTGGAGTCCCAGGATAGCCCCTAATGAGCAGTTCTTC. As protein: CAWSPRIAPNEQFF. This chain joins TRBV30 and TRBJ2-1; D remains ambiguous. Germline CDR1 and CDR2: GTSNPN and SVGIG (reference sequence). This CDR3 spans 14 amino acids. V gave up 2 bases and J gave up 7 bases, with 15 bases separating them.

The rearrangement uses TRBV29-1 and TRBJ2-7, with no clear D. The CDR3 spans 12 residues. Per the germline V gene, CDR1 is SQVTM and CDR2 is ANQGSEA. V was clipped by 4 bases and J by 6 bases, with 13 bases between them. The CDR3 reads CSVAPVNGEQYF. The CDR3 DNA reads TGCAGCGTTGCCCCAGTCAATGGCGAGCAGTACTTC.

V is TRBV29-1 and J is TRBJ2-7; D gene ambiguous. CDR3 length equals 15 residues. Germline CDR1 and CDR2: SQVTM and ANQGSEA. V was pared by 0 bases and J by 0 bases, with 12 bases between. CDR3 sequence: CSVEDPTVSSYEQYF. CDR3 DNA sequence: TGCAGCGTTGAAGATCCTACGGTGAGCTCCTACGAGCAGTACTTC.

The rearrangement joins TRBV5-1 to TRBJ2-7, with D unresolved. This CDR3 is built from 13 residues. V was cut by 1 base and J by 1 base, with 6 bases left in between. The germline CDR1 and CDR2 sequences are SGHRS and YFSETQ. The CDR3: CASSLKGSYEQYF. CDR3 nucleotide sequence: TGCGCCAGCAGCTTGAAGGGATCCTACGAGCAGTACTTC. Full variable domain (missing parts from reference TRBV5-1 and TRBJ2-7): KAGVTQTPRYLIKTRGQQVTLSCSPISGHRSVSWYQQTPGQGLQFLFEYFSETQRNKGNFPGRFSGRQFSNSRSEMNVSTLELGDSALYLCASSLKGSYEQYFGPGTRLTVT.

The V call is TRBV11-2, the J call TRBJ2-7; D is unresolved. Germline CDR1 SGHAT, CDR2 FQNNGV. The V end was cut by 0 bases, the J end by 4 bases, with 7 bases between. The CDR3 length is 13 residues. The CDR3 DNA reads as TGTGCCAGCAGCTTAGAGGTCGGGTACGAGCAGTACTTC. As protein: CASSLEVGYEQYF.

The V gene is TRBV5-5, the J gene TRBJ1-2; D gene unclear. The CDR3 length is 15 residues. V was cut by 1 base and J by 6 bases, with 16 bases left in between. Germline CDR1 and CDR2: SGHKS and YYEKEE (reference sequence). CDR3 sequence (DNA): TGTGCCAGCAGCTTGCGTCCGACTTTCCAGGATGGCTACACCTTC. Amino acid sequence: CASSLRPTFQDGYTF.

V usage is TRBV7-3 and J usage is TRBJ2-1, with 10 bases identical to TRBD2. This CDR3 spans 15 amino acids. Germline CDR1 is SGHTA and CDR2 is FQGTGA. The junction had 8 bases not matched to a gene; V was cut back by 4 bases and J by 8 bases. The CDR3 is CASSSAGGPLYEQFF. For the CDR3, the DNA is TGTGCCAGCAGCTCAGCGGGAGGGCCTCTGTATGAGCAGTTCTTC. Filled out from reference TRBV7-3 and TRBJ2-1, the complete variable domain reads GAGVSQTPSNKVTEKGKYVELRCDPISGHTALYWYRQSLGQGPEFLIYFQGTGAADDSGLPNDRFFAVRPEGSVSTLKIQRTERGDSAVYLCASSSAGGPLYEQFFGPGTRLTVL.

To note about this clone: In the same sample, other DNA sequences code for this CDR3. The chain combines TRBV29-1 with TRBJ2-7; possibly TRBD2 for D (7 bases). V lost 4 bases and J 4 bases, leaving 11 bases between the germline ends. Germline loops: CDR1 SQVTM, CDR2 ANQGSEA. The CDR3 contains 12 residues. The chain's CDR3 is CSVVAGAYEQYF. CDR3 sequence (DNA): TGCAGCGTTGTTGCGGGGGCTTACGAGCAGTACTTC.